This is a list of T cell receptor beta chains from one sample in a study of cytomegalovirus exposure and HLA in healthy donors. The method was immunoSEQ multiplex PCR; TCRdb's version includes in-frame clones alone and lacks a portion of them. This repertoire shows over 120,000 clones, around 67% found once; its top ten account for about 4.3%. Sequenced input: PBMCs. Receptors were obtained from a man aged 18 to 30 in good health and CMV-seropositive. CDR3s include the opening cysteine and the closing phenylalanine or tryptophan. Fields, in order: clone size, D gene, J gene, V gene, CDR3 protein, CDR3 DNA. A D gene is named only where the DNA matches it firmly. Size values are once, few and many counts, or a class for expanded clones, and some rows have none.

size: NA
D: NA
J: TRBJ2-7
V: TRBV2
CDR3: CASTIFRYEQYF
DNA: TGTGCCAGCACCATATTCAGGTACGAGCAGTACTTC

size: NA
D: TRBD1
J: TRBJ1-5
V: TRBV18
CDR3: CASSLDRGNQPQHF
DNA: TGTGCCAGCTCACTCGACAGGGGTAATCAGCCCCAGCATTTT

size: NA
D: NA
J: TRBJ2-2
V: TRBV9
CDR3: CASSVAGGNTGELFF
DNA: TGTGCCAGCAGCGTAGCGGGTGGGAACACCGGGGAGCTGTTTTTT

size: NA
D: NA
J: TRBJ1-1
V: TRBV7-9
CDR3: CASSSYRVTNTEAFF
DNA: TGTGCCAGCAGCTCATACAGGGTGACGAACACTGAAGCTTTCTTT

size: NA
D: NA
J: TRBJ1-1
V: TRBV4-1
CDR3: CASSQDKRFLSLNTEAFF
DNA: TGCGCCAGCAGCCAAGATAAGAGGTTCCTCTCGCTTAACACTGAAGCTTTCTTT

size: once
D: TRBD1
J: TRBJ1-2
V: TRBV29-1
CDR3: CSVEDRGNTF
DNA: TGCAGCGTTGAAGACAGGGGGAACACCTTC

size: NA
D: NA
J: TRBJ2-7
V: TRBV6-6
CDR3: CASSYSTVYEQYF
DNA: TGTGCCAGCAGTTACTCGACAGTCTACGAGCAGTACTTC

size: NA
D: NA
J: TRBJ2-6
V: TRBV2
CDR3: CASRGGSTGANVLTF
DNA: TGTGCCAGCCGAGGTGGGAGTACTGGGGCCAACGTCCTGACTTTC

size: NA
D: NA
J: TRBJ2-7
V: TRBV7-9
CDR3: CASSPGSYEQYF
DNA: TGTGCCAGCAGCCCGGGTTCCTACGAGCAGTACTTC

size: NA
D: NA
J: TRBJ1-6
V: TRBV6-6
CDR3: CASSYARGSPLHF
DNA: TGTGCCAGCAGTTACGCAAGGGGGTCACCCCTCCACTTT

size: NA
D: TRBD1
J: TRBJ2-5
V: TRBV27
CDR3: CASSAGTGFGEQYF
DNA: TGTGCCAGCAGTGCTGGGACAGGGTTTGGGGAGCAGTACTTC

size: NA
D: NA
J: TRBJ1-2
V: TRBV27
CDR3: CASSLLHGQGPYGYTF
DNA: TGTGCCAGCAGTTTACTCCACGGGCAGGGGCCCTATGGCTACACCTTC

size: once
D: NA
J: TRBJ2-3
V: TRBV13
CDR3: CASSLARGADTQYF
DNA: TGTGCCAGCAGCTTAGCCAGGGGTGCGGATACGCAGTATTTT